What follows are 20 T cell receptor beta chains derived from one specimen sequenced in a study of OX40 agonist ivuxolimab in advanced cancers. Clones were read by immunoSEQ multiplex PCR, and TCRdb kept only the in-frame ones, dropping some. The sample has about 50,000 clones, 70% to 85% seen once; the top ten hold just under 4%. Sequencing used CD4+ or CD8+ T cells sorted from blood, obtained in a trial of the OX40 agonist ivuxolimab. Source of these receptors: an adult with an advanced solid tumor such as melanoma, head and neck, liver or kidney cancer.

In regard to this clone: Other DNA sequences in this specimen translate into the identical CDR3. This sequence joins TRBV7-9 and TRBJ1-1; D call uncertain. Trimming shortened V by 5 bases and J by 3 bases, and 13 bases separated the two germline ends. The CDR3 runs to 14 residues. Germline V lookup: CDR1 SEHNR, CDR2 FQNEAQ (reference sequence). The CDR3: CASSVLFRDTEAFF. DNA for the CDR3: TGTGCCAGCAGCGTATTATTTAGGGACACTGAAGCTTTCTTT.

The chain employs TRBV5-6 and TRBJ2-5; D assignment may be TRBD1 or TRBD2 (6 bases each). The CDR3 is 14 residues long. V was pared by 3 bases and J by 1 base, with 10 bases between. Germline loops: CDR1 SGHDT, CDR2 YYEEEE. CDR3 in DNA: TGTGCCAGCAGCTGGCGGGACACCCAAGAGACCCAGTACTTC. Translated: CASSWRDTQETQYF.

The chain uses TRBV10-3 and TRBJ2-1; 13 positions agree with TRBD2. V lost 5 bases to trimming and J lost 3 bases; unmatched junction nucleotides: 7. CDR1 and CDR2 (germline): ENHRY, SYGVKD. The CDR3 totals 17 residues. The CDR3 sequence is CAISYSGTSGVYNEQFF. The CDR3 bases are TGTGCCATCAGTTATTCCGGGACTAGCGGGGTCTACAATGAGCAGTTCTTC.

As for this clone: One end of the junction fails to match germline, which may point to a read error. The chain is built from TRBV30 and TRBJ2-3, with TRBD2 matching 7 bases. The germline CDR1 and CDR2 sequences are GTSNPN and SVGIG (reference sequence). The CDR3 runs to 15 residues. The CDR3 loop is CAWSSLAAVTDTQCF. The CDR3 bases are TGTGCCTGGTCCTCCCTAGCGGCCGTCACAGATACGCAGTGTTTT.

V usage is TRBV28 and J usage is TRBJ2-6; D ambiguous. Trimming left V 10 bases short and J 2 bases short, with 12 bases between. This CDR3 comprises 14 residues. Germline CDR1 MDHEN, CDR2 SYDVKM. The CDR3 protein is CATSSEPGANVLTF. CDR3 DNA: TGTGCCACCTCATCAGAACCTGGGGCCAACGTCCTGACTTTC.

This clone showed up just once. The chain uses TRBV30 and TRBJ1-3, with 8 positions matching TRBD1. Unmatched junction bases numbered 5, after V lost 3 bases and J lost 1 base. The germline gives CDR1 GTSNPN, CDR2 SVGIG (reference sequence). The CDR3 runs to 15 residues. CDR3 sequence (DNA): TGTGCCTGGAGGGATACAGGGGGTTCTGGAAACACCATATATTTT. As protein: CAWRDTGGSGNTIYF.

The CDR3 loop is CASSLARGLVGYTF. The CDR3 DNA is TGTGCCAGCAGCTTGGCCCGGGGGCTAGTTGGCTACACCTTC. The chain is built from TRBV5-4 and TRBJ1-2; D might be TRBD1 (6 bases). CDR3 length equals 14 residues. Germline CDR1 SGHNT, CDR2 YYREEE (reference sequence). The ends were cut back, 0 bases at V and 7 bases at J, with 13 bases in the middle.

The genes are TRBV4-2 and TRBJ1-5; D is perhaps TRBD1 (5 bases). Trimming removed 0 bases at V and 5 bases at J, with 11 bases between. The CDR3 sequence is 15 residues long. Looked up from germline, CDR1 is LGHNA and CDR2 is YNFKEQ. In nucleotides, the CDR3 is TGTGCCAGCAGCCAAGAAAGGGTGGGACATCAGCCCCAGCATTTT. Its protein product is CASSQERVGHQPQHF.

The J gene is TRBJ2-3, the V gene TRBV4-1, with 12 bases matching TRBD2. Germline CDR1 is MGHRA and CDR2 is YSYEKL. This CDR3 spans 20 amino acids. Trimming removed 1 base from V and 1 base from J; junction bases left unmatched: 12. The CDR3 loop reads CASSQGGFTSGGTGTDTQYF. The CDR3 DNA reads as TGCGCCAGCAGCCAAGGGGGTTTTACTAGCGGGGGGACAGGCACAGATACGCAGTATTTT.

The J gene is TRBJ1-2, the V gene TRBV18; D may be TRBD1 (5 bases). There are 15 residues in the CDR3. Germline V gene data show CDR1 as KGHSH and CDR2 as LQKENI. V was trimmed by 6 bases and J by 4 bases, leaving 18 bases between them. The CDR3 DNA reads TGTGCCAGCTCGACCGGGGGGTACTCGGGCTATGGCTACACCTTC. Amino acids: CASSTGGYSGYGYTF.

A note on this clone: The same CDR3 is also encoded by other DNA sequences in this sample. The gene calls are TRBV30 and TRBJ2-7, with TRBD1 matching over 7 bases. V lost 1 base to trimming and J lost 0 bases; unmatched junction nucleotides: 3. The germline V gene encodes CDR1 GTSNPN and CDR2 SVGIG (reference sequence). CDR3 size: 14 residues. The CDR3 reads CAWSGTGSSYEQYF. The CDR3, as DNA: TGTGCCTGGAGTGGGACAGGTAGCTCCTACGAGCAGTACTTC.

The rearrangement uses TRBV19 and TRBJ2-4; D unclear. Trimming removed 7 bases from V and 3 bases from J, with 10 bases in between. Germline CDR1 and CDR2: LNHDA and SQIVND (reference sequence). The CDR3 has 13 residues. This chain's CDR3 is CASMETDKNIQYF. The CDR3 DNA sequence: TGTGCCAGTATGGAGACGGACAAAAACATTCAGTACTTC.

The chain combines TRBV14 with TRBJ1-2, with D hard to call. The CDR3 length is 15 residues. CDR1 is SGHDN, CDR2 FVKESK, per germline. Between the trimmed V and J ends, which lost 4 bases and 2 bases, there was a span of 14 bases. The CDR3 bases are TGTGCCAGCAGCCTTGACTCCTACGCAAACTATGGCTACACCTTC. The encoded protein is CASSLDSYANYGYTF.

The gene calls are TRBV4-2 and TRBJ2-6; weak D call: TRBD1 (6 bases). The V gene lost 1 base and the J gene lost 4 bases, with 14 bases spanning the gap. Germline lookup yields CDR1 LGHNA and CDR2 YNFKEQ. This CDR3 region has 17 residues. Here the CDR3 reads CASSQAPRGSGANVLTF. The CDR3 DNA reads TGTGCCAGCAGCCAAGCACCCAGGGGATCCGGGGCCAACGTCCTGACTTTC.

The chain employs TRBV5-1 and TRBJ2-1; D ambiguous. The CDR3 totals 14 residues. V shed 4 bases and J shed 5 bases, with 13 bases lying between them. The germline CDR1 and CDR2 sequences are SGHRS and YFSETQ. The CDR3 DNA sequence: TGCGCCAGCAGCCTGCGCAAAGAAAACAATGAGCAGTTCTTC. Translated, it gives CASSLRKENNEQFF.

The chain joins TRBV29-1 to TRBJ2-7; D gene unclear. V was clipped by 8 bases and J by 4 bases, with 15 bases between them. Germline V CDR1 and CDR2: SQVTM, ANQGSEA. This CDR3 is built from 12 residues. The CDR3 spells CSTGLPGYEQYF. As DNA, the CDR3 is TGCAGCACCGGATTACCCGGTTACGAGCAGTACTTC.

This clone was detected only a few times. The junction and the germline gene differ at one end; a read error may be behind it. The chain combines TRBV7-7 with TRBJ2-2, with D hard to call. This CDR3 region has 15 residues. The germline CDR1 and CDR2 sequences are SSHAT and FNYEAQ (reference sequence). In DNA form, the CDR3 reads TGTGCTAGCAGCTTACGATCTGGGAACACCGGGGAGCTGTTTTTT. As protein: CASSLRSGNTGELFF.

The chain joins TRBV7-2 to TRBJ2-2; a weak D match, TRBD2 (5 bases). V was pared by 3 bases and J by 4 bases, with 15 bases between. The CDR3 has 16 amino acids. Germline loops: CDR1 SGHTA, CDR2 FQGNSA. CDR3 sequence (DNA): TGTGCCAGCAGCTTTGGCGAGGGTTGGAGCACCGGGGAGCTGTTTTTT. This gives the protein CASSFGEGWSTGELFF.

The genes are TRBV27 and TRBJ2-7, with D tentatively TRBD1 (6 bases). The CDR3 consists of 14 residues. Trimming removed 5 bases at V and 2 bases at J, with 13 bases between. Germline CDR1 MNHEY, CDR2 SMNVEV (reference sequence). This CDR3 reads CASSQQGGAYEQYF. The CDR3, as DNA: TGTGCCAGCAGTCAACAGGGTGGCGCCTACGAGCAGTACTTC.

This clone was recorded only once. The rearrangement joins TRBV6-4 to TRBJ2-6; possible D gene TRBD1, 5 bases. The CDR3 loop spans 16 amino acids. Trimming shortened V by 10 bases and J by 0 bases, and 16 bases separated the two germline ends. The germline V gene has CDR1 MRHNA and CDR2 SNTAGT. This CDR3 is CATVRQGSSGANVLTF. The CDR3 DNA sequence: TGTGCCACCGTTCGCCAGGGCAGCTCTGGGGCCAACGTCCTGACTTTC.